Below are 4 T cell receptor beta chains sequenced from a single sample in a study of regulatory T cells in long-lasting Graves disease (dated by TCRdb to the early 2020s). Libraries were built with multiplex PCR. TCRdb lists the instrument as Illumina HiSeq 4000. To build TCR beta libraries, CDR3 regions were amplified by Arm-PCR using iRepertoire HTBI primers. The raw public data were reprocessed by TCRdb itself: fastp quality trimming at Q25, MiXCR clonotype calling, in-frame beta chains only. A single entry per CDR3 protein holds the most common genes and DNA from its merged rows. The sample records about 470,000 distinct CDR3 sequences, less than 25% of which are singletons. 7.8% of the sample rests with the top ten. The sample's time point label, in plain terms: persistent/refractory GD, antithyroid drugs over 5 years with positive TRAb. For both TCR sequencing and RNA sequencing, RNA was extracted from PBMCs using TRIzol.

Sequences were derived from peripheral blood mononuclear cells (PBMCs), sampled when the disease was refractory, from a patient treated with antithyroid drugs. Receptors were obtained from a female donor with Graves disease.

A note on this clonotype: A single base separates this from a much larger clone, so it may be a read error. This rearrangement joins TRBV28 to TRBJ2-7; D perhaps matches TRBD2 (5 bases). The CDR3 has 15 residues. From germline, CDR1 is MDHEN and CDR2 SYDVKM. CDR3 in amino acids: CANSSRVEGWHEQYF. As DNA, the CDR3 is TGTGCCAACAGTTCCCGGGTTGAGGGATGGCACGAGCAGTACTTC.

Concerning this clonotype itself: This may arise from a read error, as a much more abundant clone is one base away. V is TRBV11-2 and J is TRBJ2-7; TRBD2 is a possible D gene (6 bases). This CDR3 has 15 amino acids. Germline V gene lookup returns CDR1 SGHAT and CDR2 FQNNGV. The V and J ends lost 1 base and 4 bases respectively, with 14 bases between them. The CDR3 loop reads CASSLGHAGFYEQYF. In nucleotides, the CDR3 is TGTGCCAGCAGCTTAGGGCACGCGGGGTTTTACGAGCAGTACTTC.

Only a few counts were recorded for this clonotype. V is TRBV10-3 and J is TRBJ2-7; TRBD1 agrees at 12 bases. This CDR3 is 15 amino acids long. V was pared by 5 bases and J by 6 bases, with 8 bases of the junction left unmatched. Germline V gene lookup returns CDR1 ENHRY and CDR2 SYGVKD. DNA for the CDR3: TGTGCCATCAGTCTCAACCGGGACAGGGGGCCCGAGCAGTACTTC. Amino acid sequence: CAISLNRDRGPEQYF.

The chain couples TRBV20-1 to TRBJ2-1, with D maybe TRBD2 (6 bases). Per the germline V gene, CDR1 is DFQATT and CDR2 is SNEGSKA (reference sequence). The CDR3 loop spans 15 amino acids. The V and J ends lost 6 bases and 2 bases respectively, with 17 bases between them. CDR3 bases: TGCAGTGCCGAGACCCGGGACTCCCCCTACAATGAGCAGTTCTTC. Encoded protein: CSAETRDSPYNEQFF.